Listed below are T cell receptor beta chains from one sample, sequenced in a study of human T cells and chemical hapten exposure. MiXCR, applied by TCRdb to the RACE reads, yields one record per CDR3 protein. The data hold about 260,000 distinct CDR3 sequences, with 8.6% observed a single time. The sequencing used whole blood, collected in connection with sensitization to the hapten diphenylcyclopropenone (DPC). The source is a woman aged 40 to 55 with alopecia areata. Some clones in this sample may be carry-over from other donors' samples. CDR3s include the opening cysteine and the closing phenylalanine or tryptophan. Each record gives: J gene, V gene, clone size, D gene, CDR3 DNA, CDR3 protein. D genes are given only for firm matches. Clone size is not always given. Where it is, it says once, few, many or a class for expanded clones.

TRBJ2-5 TRBV12-3/TRBV12-4 NA TRBD1 TGTGCCAGCAGTTTAAGGGGCTCCAACAGGGGAGAGACCCAGTACTTC CASSLRGSNRGETQYF
TRBJ2-5 TRBV10-3 few TRBD2 TGTGCCATCAGCGCAGGGACTAGCGCCCCGACCCAGTACTTC CAISAGTSAPTQYF
TRBJ1-1 TRBV7-9 few NA TGTGCCAGCAGCTCACGGGCCCTGAACACTGAAGCTTTCTTT CASSSRALNTEAFF
TRBJ2-3 TRBV6-6 many TRBD1 TGTGCCAGCAGCCGACAGGGGCTGATCGATACGCAGTATTTT CASSRQGLIDTQYF
TRBJ1-5 TRBV12-3/TRBV12-4 NA NA TGTGCCAGCAGCGTAAGGGGAGGGAGCAATCAGCCCCAGCATTTT CASSVRGGSNQPQHF
TRBJ1-1 TRBV11-2 NA NA TGTGCCAGCAGCTTAGTGACCGGGGGAACTGAAGCTTTCTTT CASSLVTGGTEAFF
TRBJ2-7 TRBV28 few NA TGTGCCAGCAGTTCCCCAGGGACCGACTACGAGCAGTACTTC CASSSPGTDYEQYF
TRBJ2-7 TRBV6-5 few NA TGTGCCAGCAGTTACACTAGAAGGGCCTACGAGCAGTACTTC CASSYTRRAYEQYF
TRBJ2-7 TRBV28 NA TRBD1 TGTGCCAGCAGTTTGACAGGGTCTACCTACGAGCAGTACTTC CASSLTGSTYEQYF
TRBJ2-5 TRBV5-4 NA TRBD2 TGTGCCAGCAGCTGGGGACTAGCGACGGAGACCCAGTACTTC CASSWGLATETQYF
TRBJ2-1 TRBV9 NA TRBD2 TGTGCCAGCAGCGTAGAGGGAGGGACCTACAATGAGCAGTTCTTC CASSVEGGTYNEQFF
TRBJ2-1 TRBV12-3/TRBV12-4 NA TRBD2 TGTGCCAGCAGGTCCGGACTAGCGGGAAGAATGGGTGAGCAGTTCTTC CASRSGLAGRMGEQFF
TRBJ1-1 TRBV28 NA NA TGTGCCAGCAGTTTAAAGGTCAGGAACACTGAAGCTTTCTTT CASSLKVRNTEAFF
TRBJ2-7 TRBV29-1 NA NA TGCAGCGTTGAGGTTCCGGGGGTTGCCTACGAGCAGTACTTC CSVEVPGVAYEQYF
TRBJ2-1 TRBV29-1 NA NA TGCAGCGTTTTTGGGCTGCCTGGGCATGAGCAGTTCTTC CSVFGLPGHEQFF
TRBJ2-3 TRBV5-1 few NA TGCGCCAGCAGCTTCGTGGGATTTGGCACAGATACGCAGTATTTT CASSFVGFGTDTQYF
TRBJ1-5 TRBV20-1 few NA TGCAGTGCATGCCCGGACGGCAATCAGCCCCAGCATTTT CSACPDGNQPQHF
TRBJ1-2 TRBV20-1 few TRBD1 TGCAGTGCTAGCGGGACAGCCTATGGCTACACCTTC CSASGTAYGYTF
TRBJ2-1 TRBV25-1 many NA TGTGCCAGCAGTGAATTGAGGGACTACAATGAGCAGTTCTTC CASSELRDYNEQFF
TRBJ2-2 TRBV4-3 NA NA TGCGCCAGCAGCCAAGAGACCATCACAGGCGGAGGCACCGGGGAGCTGTTTTTT CASSQETITGGGTGELFF
TRBJ2-4 TRBV2 few TRBD2 TGTGCCAGCAGTTTCATCCTAGCGGGAGTAGCCAAAAACATTCAGTACTTC CASSFILAGVAKNIQYF
TRBJ1-4 TRBV28 few NA TGTGCCAGCGTTGGGGCGGACGCAACTAATGAAAAACTGTTTTTT CASVGADATNEKLFF
TRBJ2-1 TRBV5-1 few NA TGCGCCAGCAGCTTGGCCGAAGAATCCTACAATGAGCAGTTCTTC CASSLAEESYNEQFF
TRBJ2-3 TRBV6-5 few NA TGTGCCAGCAGTTACTCCCCGGACACCTCTAGCACAGATACGCAGTATTTT CASSYSPDTSSTDTQYF
TRBJ1-1 TRBV12-3/TRBV12-4 few TRBD1 TGTGCCAGCAGTTTCGACAGGGCTTCTGAAGCTTTCTTT CASSFDRASEAFF
TRBJ1-1 TRBV4-3 NA NA TGCGCCAGCAGCCAAGATGCCCAGGGGAGTACTGAAGCTTTCTTT CASSQDAQGSTEAFF
TRBJ2-1 TRBV16 NA TRBD1 TGTGCCAGCAGTATACAGGGGATGGGATACAATGAGCAGTTCTTC CASSIQGMGYNEQFF
TRBJ2-1 TRBV27 NA TRBD1 TGTGCCAGCAGTTTCTCGACAGGGTCCTACAATGAGCAGTTCTTC CASSFSTGSYNEQFF
TRBJ1-6 TRBV28 NA NA TGTGCCATTTCGGGACACTTTAATTCACCCCTCCACTTT CAISGHFNSPLHF
TRBJ2-4 TRBV29-1 many NA TGCAGCGTTGTATCCAGAGGGCGGAACATTCAGTACTTC CSVVSRGRNIQYF
TRBJ2-7 TRBV29-1 NA TRBD2 TGCAGCGTTGAGGCCCGGGACGGGAGGGCCTACGAGCAGTACTTC CSVEARDGRAYEQYF
TRBJ2-5 TRBV4-1 few TRBD2 TGCGCCAGCAGCCAAGCCCTAGCGGGAGGGCAAGAGACCCAGTACTTC CASSQALAGGQETQYF
TRBJ1-5 TRBV7-8 NA TRBD1 TGTGCCAGCAGCTCACAGGGGCTAGATCAGCCCCAGCATTTT CASSSQGLDQPQHF
TRBJ2-3 TRBV12-3/TRBV12-4 NA TRBD2 TGTGCCAGCAGTTTGTGGCGCGGGAGCCCAGATACGCAGTATTTT CASSLWRGSPDTQYF
TRBJ2-1 TRBV29-1 NA NA TGCAGCGTTGAAGATACCCTGGGAGGTAACTCCTACAATGAGCAGTTCTTC CSVEDTLGGNSYNEQFF
TRBJ1-1 TRBV7-9 many TRBD1 TGTGCCAGCAGCTCAGCAGGGGGCACTGAAGCTTTCTTT CASSSAGGTEAFF
TRBJ2-1 TRBV10-3 many NA TGTGCCTCCAGGGGTGTCGGTGAGCAGTTCTTC CASRGVGEQFF
TRBJ2-3 TRBV20-1 NA NA TGCAGTGCTAGTGATAGCGGTGCAAACACAGATACGCAGTATTTT CSASDSGANTDTQYF
TRBJ1-1 TRBV6-5 few NA TGTGCCAGCAGTGAGGGCGTAAGGGTGAACACTGAAGCTTTCTTT CASSEGVRVNTEAFF
TRBJ1-2 TRBV7-3 NA TRBD1 TGTGCCAGCAGCTACGACAGGGGCTATGGCTACACCTTC CASSYDRGYGYTF
TRBJ2-2 TRBV9 NA NA TGTGCCAGCAGCGTAAGGCCCCTAGGGGCCGGGGAGCTGTTTTTT CASSVRPLGAGELFF
TRBJ2-2 TRBV7-2 NA NA TGTGCCAGCAGTCCTCCGGGGCCGGAGTTGTTTTTT CASSPPGPELFF
TRBJ1-5 TRBV4-2 few TRBD1 TGTGCCAGCAGCCAAGTATCCACAGGGGGCGGTCAGCCCCAGCATTTT CASSQVSTGGGQPQHF
TRBJ2-3 TRBV12-3/TRBV12-4 few NA TGTGCCAGCAGTCCTCGGGACGGCAGCACAGATACGCAGTATTTT CASSPRDGSTDTQYF
TRBJ1-2 TRBV28 NA NA TGTGCCAGCAGCACCGGACAGCCGATCTATGGCTACACCTTC CASSTGQPIYGYTF
TRBJ2-1 TRBV5-1 NA TRBD2 TGCGCCAGCGGGGCGGGAGCGTCCTACAATGAGCAGTTCTTC CASGAGASYNEQFF
TRBJ2-2 TRBV20-1 NA NA TGCAGTGCTAGACCCCCCAGGGGAGCGAACACCGGGGAGCTGTTTTTT CSARPPRGANTGELFF
TRBJ2-2 TRBV28 many NA TGTGCCAGCAGAGCTGGCTCTGGTGGGGAGCTGTTTTTT CASRAGSGGELFF
TRBJ2-2 TRBV12-3/TRBV12-4 few TRBD1 TGTGCCAGCAGTCCGACAGGGGGCGGGGAGCTGTTTTTT CASSPTGGGELFF
TRBJ2-1 TRBV28 few NA TGTGCCAGCAGTTTTAGGGCGGGGCAGCAGTTCTTC CASSFRAGQQFF
TRBJ1-5 TRBV10-3 few TRBD1 TGTGCCATCAGCGACAGGGACAGAAATCAGCCCCAGCATTTT CAISDRDRNQPQHF
TRBJ2-7 TRBV28 NA NA TGTGCCGTGGGGCAGGAGCTAGACGAGCAGTACTTC CAVGQELDEQYF